The clone carrying this T cell receptor beta chain turned up a few times. This sample's time point: newly diagnosed GD, antithyroid drugs for less than 3 months. The TCR library was made from RNA extracted from PBMCs. The sample comes from a study of regulatory T cells in long-lasting Graves disease. The CDR3 sequence is 17 residues long. Sequencing libraries for TCR beta were prepared with iRepertoire HTBI primers and Arm-PCR of CDR3 regions. TCRdb used MiXCR to reprocess the multiplex PCR reads, holding one entry per CDR3 protein. This sample carries hundreds of thousands of distinct CDR3 sequences, roughly a sixth of them seen once, and the ten largest clones take roughly 20%.

Sample: peripheral blood mononuclear cells (PBMCs), taken at new diagnosis, from a patient treated with antithyroid drugs. The TCR originated in a female donor with Graves disease. This sequence joins TRBV12-3 or TRBV12-4 and TRBJ2-1, with D perhaps TRBD2 (5 bases). TRBJ2-3 matches the DNA end more closely, so the J call is doubtful. The CDR3 here is CASSPIRERDTVDTQYF. CDR3 coding DNA: TGTGCCAGCTCACCTATTAGGGAGAGAGATACGGTTGATACGCAGTATTTT.